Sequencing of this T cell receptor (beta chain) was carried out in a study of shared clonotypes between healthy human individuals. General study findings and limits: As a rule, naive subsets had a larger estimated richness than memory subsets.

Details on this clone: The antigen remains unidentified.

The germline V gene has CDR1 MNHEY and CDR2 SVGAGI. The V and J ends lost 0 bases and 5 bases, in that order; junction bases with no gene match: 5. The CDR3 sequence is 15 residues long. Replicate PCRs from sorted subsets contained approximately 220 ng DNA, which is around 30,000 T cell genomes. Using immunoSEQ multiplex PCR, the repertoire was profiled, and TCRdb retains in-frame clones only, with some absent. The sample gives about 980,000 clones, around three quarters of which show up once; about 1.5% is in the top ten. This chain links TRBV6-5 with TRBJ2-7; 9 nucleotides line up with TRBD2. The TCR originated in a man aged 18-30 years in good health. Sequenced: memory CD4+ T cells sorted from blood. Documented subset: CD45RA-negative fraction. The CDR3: CASSYSRTSADEQYF. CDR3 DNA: TGTGCCAGCAGTTACTCTAGGACTAGCGCAGACGAGCAGTACTTC.